These 11 T cell receptor beta chains came from one sample sequenced in a study of immune cell composition in non-small cell lung cancer. Clones were read by immunoSEQ multiplex PCR, and TCRdb kept only the in-frame ones, dropping some. Of 12,000 to 15,000 clones in the sample, more than 65% were seen once. The sequencing sample was made of lung tumor tissue. The receptors were sampled from a human donor with non-small cell lung cancer.

This clone has just one count. The chain recombines TRBV4-3 with TRBJ2-1; D is undetermined. The germline V gene encodes CDR1 LGHNA and CDR2 YSLEER. The CDR3 has 14 amino acids. V gave up 6 bases and J gave up 10 bases, with 19 bases separating them. In DNA, the CDR3 is TGCGCCAGCAGTCCGGTGGTGCGGATTGGGGAGCAGTTCTTC. Translated, it gives CASSPVVRIGEQFF.

A few counts support this clone. This CDR3 reads CASSLVRQEQYF. CDR3 DNA: TGTGCCAGCAGCTTAGTCCGACAAGAGCAGTACTTC. This sequence joins TRBV7-9 and TRBJ2-7, with no clear D. Deletions cut 1 base from V and 7 bases from J, with 8 bases between. Per the germline V gene, CDR1 is SEHNR and CDR2 is FQNEAQ (reference sequence). The CDR3 runs 12 residues.

V and J are TRBV28 and TRBJ2-7; 7 nucleotides agree with TRBD2. The V and J ends lost 5 bases and 3 bases, in that order; junction bases with no gene match: 10. Germline CDR1 MDHEN, CDR2 SYDVKM. CDR3 length equals 15 residues. The DNA for the CDR3 is TGTGCCAGCAGTCCCTCCCGCGGCGGGAGCTACGAGCAGTACTTC. Its protein product is CASSPSRGGSYEQYF.

A single count supports this clone. The chain joins TRBV7-3 to TRBJ2-3; TRBD2 matches at 16 bases. This CDR3 comprises 20 residues. J gave up 4 bases and V 0 bases, and 10 bases lay outside the gene matches. Per germline, CDR1 SGHTA and CDR2 FQGTGA. CDR3 in amino acids: CASSLTSSGTSGGASDTQYF. The CDR3 region has the DNA TGTGCCAGCAGCTTAACGTCCTCCGGGACTAGCGGGGGGGCCTCAGATACGCAGTATTTT.

The chain carries TRBV27 and TRBJ1-2, with 9 bases lining up with TRBD1. V trimming: 3 bases; J trimming: 7 bases; junction bases outside the gene matches: 9. Germline-derived CDR1 and CDR2 are MNHEY and SMNVEV (reference sequence). CDR3 size: 15 residues. The CDR3 nucleotides read TGTGCCAGCAGTTTGGGACAGGGATATCGGAGTGGCTACACCTTC. Residues: CASSLGQGYRSGYTF.

The rearrangement links TRBV5-8 to TRBJ1-5; 9 positions match TRBD1. CDR3 length equals 14 residues. Germline loops: CDR1 SGHTS, CDR2 YDEGEE. With 0 bases clipped from V and 5 bases from J, the junction kept 0 bases outside the gene matches. CDR3 sequence reads: CASSLDRGHQPQHF. The CDR3, as DNA: TGTGCCAGCAGCTTGGACAGGGGGCATCAGCCCCAGCATTTT.

This clone has only one observation. The chain combines TRBV7-9 with TRBJ1-2; D is uncertain. The germline CDR1 and CDR2 sequences are SEHNR and FQNEAQ (reference sequence). The V end lost 5 bases, the J end lost 5 bases, and 18 bases lay between the germline ends. CDR3 size: 15 residues. CDR3 coding DNA: TGTGCCAGCAGCGAGCCCCGGACCGAGCGGTATGGCTACACCTTC. This gives the protein CASSEPRTERYGYTF.

This chain uses TRBV5-6 with TRBJ1-4, with a tentative D call TRBD1 (6 bases). The CDR3 consists of 15 residues. V was trimmed by 0 bases and J by 7 bases, leaving 13 bases between them. Germline V CDR1 and CDR2: SGHDT, YYEEEE. CDR3 sequence reads: CASSLDAAGAEKLFF. The DNA for the CDR3 is TGTGCCAGCAGCTTGGACGCGGCAGGGGCTGAAAAACTGTTTTTT.

This chain links TRBV28 with TRBJ2-5; tentative D call: TRBD2 (7 bases). Germline lookup yields CDR1 MDHEN and CDR2 SYDVKM. The CDR3 consists of 16 residues. The V end lost 2 bases, the J end lost 0 bases, and 13 bases lay between the germline ends. The CDR3 region is CASSLRGGGYQETQYF. In DNA, the CDR3 is TGTGCCAGCAGTTTACGGGGAGGGGGGTACCAAGAGACCCAGTACTTC.

The chain uses TRBV7-3 and TRBJ2-1, with D perhaps TRBD2 (6 bases). Germline V gives CDR1 SGHTA, CDR2 FQGTGA. V lost 3 bases to trimming and J lost 7 bases, with 13 bases between them. The CDR3 length is 14 residues. The CDR3 loop reads CASSFELAGNEQFF. CDR3 nucleotides: TGTGCCAGCAGCTTTGAACTAGCAGGGAATGAGCAGTTCTTC.

This clone showed up just once. J is TRBJ1-1 and V is TRBV30, with 10 bases identical to TRBD1. This CDR3 is 13 amino acids long. The germline V gene has CDR1 GTSNPN and CDR2 SVGIG (reference sequence). The ends lost 6 bases at V and 10 bases at J; junction bases unmatched: 11. The CDR3: CACYRQGAVRAFF. CDR3 DNA: TGTGCCTGTTACAGACAGGGGGCGGTGCGAGCTTTCTTT. Based on the CDR3 plus reference TRBV30 and TRBJ1-1, the full variable domain is SQTIHQWPATLVQPVGSPLSLECTVEGTSNPNLYWYRQAAGRGLQLLFYSVGIGQISSEVPQNLSASRPQDRQFILSSKKLLLSDSGFYLCACYRQGAVRAFFGQGTRLTVV.